The 23 T cell receptor beta chains below all came from one sample that was sequenced in a study of blood T cell repertoires in COVID-19. The method was immunoSEQ multiplex PCR; TCRdb's version includes in-frame clones alone and lacks a portion of them. In the table there are about 330,000 clones, roughly nine tenths of which are singletons. The sequenced material came from PBMCs or T cells enriched from blood (not recorded which). The receptors shown here come from a woman in her 30s who had recovered from COVID-19.

The rearrangement uses TRBV27 and TRBJ1-6, with TRBD1 identical over 12 bases. From germline, CDR1 is MNHEY and CDR2 SMNVEV (reference sequence). V shed 1 base, J shed 14 bases, and the junction held 6 bases outside the gene matches. The CDR3 sequence is 15 residues long. CDR3 sequence reads: CASSLLAGQGATLHF. CDR3 sequence (DNA): TGTGCCAGCAGTTTATTAGCGGGACAGGGGGCAACCCTCCACTTT.

The chain links TRBV28 to TRBJ1-2; TRBD1 is a possible D gene (6 bases). Deletions cut 8 bases from V and 1 base from J, with 14 bases between. CDR1 is MDHEN and CDR2 is SYDVKM in the germline V gene. The CDR3 loop spans 14 amino acids. CDR3 nucleotide sequence: TGTGCCAGCGTAGGGGGGGCCTATAACTATGGCTACACCTTC. Its protein is CASVGGAYNYGYTF.

This chain joins TRBV7-9 and TRBJ2-5; D is perhaps TRBD1 (6 bases). Trimming shortened V by 4 bases and J by 5 bases, and 14 bases separated the two germline ends. This CDR3 has 14 amino acids. The V gene's germline CDR1 is SEHNR and CDR2 FQNEAQ (reference sequence). CDR3 nucleotides: TGTGCCAGCAGCTCATCAGACAGGACGGAGACCCAGTACTTC. It yields the protein CASSSSDRTETQYF.

The chain links TRBV2 to TRBJ1-1; D is perhaps TRBD1 (6 bases). The CDR3 length is 13 residues. Between the trimmed V and J ends, which lost 2 bases and 4 bases, there was a span of 8 bases. Germline V gives CDR1 SNHLY, CDR2 FYNNEI. The CDR3 protein is CASSEQGLTEAFF. Here the CDR3 DNA reads TGTGCCAGCAGTGAACAGGGGCTCACTGAAGCTTTCTTT.

The rearrangement joins TRBV5-5 to TRBJ2-1; possible D gene TRBD2, 5 bases. The CDR3 has 13 amino acids. The V end lost 5 bases, the J end lost 3 bases, and 9 bases lay between the germline ends. Looked up from germline, CDR1 is SGHKS and CDR2 is YYEKEE (reference sequence). CDR3 nucleotide sequence: TGTGCCAGCAGTGCCCGGGGCTACAATGAGCAGTTCTTC. Translation gives CASSARGYNEQFF.

The chain joins TRBV30 to TRBJ2-1, with unresolved D. The germline gives CDR1 GTSNPN, CDR2 SVGIG (reference sequence). Trimming pared 0 bases from V and 5 bases from J, leaving 14 bases between. CDR3 size: 15 residues. DNA of the CDR3: TGTGCCTGGAGTGTACCGGGTCCTCCCAACAATGAGCAGTTCTTC. Protein sequence: CAWSVPGPPNNEQFF.

The gene calls are TRBV21-1 and TRBJ1-3; the table names TRBD1, a call not compared with the DNA. TRBV21-1 is listed as a pseudogene. CDR3 size: 15 residues. CDR3 amino acids: CASTYRDRGENTIYF. In DNA, the CDR3 is TGTGCCAGCACCTACCGGGACAGGGGCGAAAACACCATATATTTT.

The rearrangement joins TRBV15 to TRBJ2-5; D unclear. Germline CDR1 LNHNV, CDR2 YYDKDF (reference sequence). The CDR3 is made up of 13 amino acids. V gave up 4 bases and J gave up 0 bases, with 6 bases separating them. CDR3 sequence (DNA): TGTGCCACCAGCACGGGTTACCAAGAGACCCAGTACTTC. Amino acids: CATSTGYQETQYF.

The chain joins TRBV7-2 to TRBJ1-6; weak D call: TRBD1 (6 bases). Trimming cost V 2 bases and J 7 bases, with 9 bases left between them. The CDR3 loop spans 14 amino acids. Germline CDR1 reads SGHTA; CDR2 reads FQGNSA. CDR3 sequence: CASSLQGQNSPLHF. In DNA form, the CDR3 reads TGTGCCAGCAGCTTACAGGGGCAGAATTCACCCCTCCACTTT.

V and J are TRBV23-1 and TRBJ1-2; 9 bases line up with TRBD1. Being an ORF, TRBV23-1 has a function that is uncertain. CDR3 length: 15 amino acids. J lost 7 bases, V lost 5 bases, and 11 bases had no gene match. The CDR3: CASSYRVGQGGGYTF. Here the CDR3 DNA reads TGCGCCAGCAGTTACAGAGTGGGACAGGGAGGTGGCTACACCTTC.

The chain joins TRBV28 to TRBJ2-5; D possibly corresponds to TRBD2 (5 bases). Trimming shortened V by 5 bases and J by 7 bases, and 14 bases separated the two germline ends. Germline V CDR1 and CDR2: MDHEN, SYDVKM. CDR3 length: 13 residues. CDR3 DNA sequence: TGTGCCAGCAGTCCTGCCACCCGGGGGACCCAGTACTTC. Residues: CASSPATRGTQYF.

The chain carries TRBV5-1 and TRBJ1-1; 12 bases map to TRBD1. This CDR3 contains 16 residues. J was trimmed by 5 bases and V by 4 bases; bases with no gene match: 9. Germline V gene data show CDR1 as SGHRS and CDR2 as YFSETQ. CDR3 coding DNA: TGCGCCAGCAGCGGGGACAGGGGGCGACGAGGGACTGAAGCTTTCTTT. Its protein is CASSGDRGRRGTEAFF.

This clone has just one count. The rearrangement joins TRBV24-1 to TRBJ1-1, with 7 bases fitting TRBD1. CDR3 length equals 13 residues. Germline V gives CDR1 KGHDR, CDR2 SFDVKD. The J segment lost 7 bases and the V segment lost 4 bases, leaving 5 bases of the junction unmatched. The CDR3 loop reads CATSEAGTDEAFF. CDR3 sequence (DNA): TGTGCCACCAGTGAGGCCGGGACAGATGAAGCTTTCTTT.

The chain uses TRBV5-4 and TRBJ2-5, with TRBD2 matching over 11 bases. V shed 0 bases and J 9 bases; nucleotides not matched to a gene: 7. The CDR3 spans 15 residues. Germline V gene lookup returns CDR1 SGHNT and CDR2 YYREEE (reference sequence). The CDR3 region is CASSLAHSGGAAQYF. In DNA form, the CDR3 reads TGTGCCAGCAGCTTGGCCCATAGCGGGGGGGCGGCCCAGTACTTC.

This chain links TRBV3-1 (or the pseudogene TRBV3-2) with TRBJ2-7; maybe TRBD2 (6 bases). V was clipped by 4 bases and J by 4 bases, with 20 bases between them. The CDR3 sequence is 16 residues long. Germline V gene sequence: CDR1 LGHDT, CDR2 YNNKEL (reference sequence). DNA of the CDR3: TGTGCCAGCAGCCGCGGGACTGCCGGATTGTCTTACGAGCAGTACTTC. It encodes CASSRGTAGLSYEQYF.

Only a few counts were recorded for this clone. The chain combines TRBV28 with TRBJ1-6; D possibly corresponds to TRBD1 (6 bases). Trimming took off 3 bases at V and 2 bases at J, with 8 bases between the two ends. Germline V gives CDR1 MDHEN, CDR2 SYDVKM. CDR3 length: 15 amino acids. The CDR3 region is CASSFRGAYNSPLHF. CDR3 bases: TGTGCCAGCAGTTTCAGGGGCGCCTATAATTCACCCCTCCACTTT. Using reference TRBV28 and TRBJ1-6 for the parts outside the CDR3, the full variable domain is DVKVTQSSRYLVKRTGEKVFLECVQDMDHENMFWYRQDPGLGLRLIYFSYDVKMKEKGDIPEGYSVSREKKERFSLILESASTNQTSMYLCASSFRGAYNSPLHFGNGTRLTVT.

CDR3 nucleotides: TGTGCCAGCAGTTTAGGTCTAAGTGGGACAGGGGGCGTTTGGAATGGCTACACCTTC. It codes for CASSLGLSGTGGVWNGYTF. V gene TRBV28 combines with J gene TRBJ1-2, with 12 bases matching TRBD1. CDR1 is MDHEN, CDR2 SYDVKM, per germline. V dropped 2 bases and J dropped 6; count of bases not matched to a gene: 16. The CDR3 length is 19 residues.

The V and J genes are TRBV28 and TRBJ2-5; TRBD1 aligns across 8 bases. V trimming: 3 bases; J trimming: 2 bases; junction bases outside the gene matches: 14. The CDR3 totals 18 residues. Germline-derived CDR1 and CDR2 are MDHEN and SYDVKM. The DNA of the CDR3 is TGTGCCAGCAGTTTGGACAGGGCTTTACCGTGGGGACAAGAGACCCAGTACTTC. Translated, it gives CASSLDRALPWGQETQYF.

This clone appeared once. The chain carries TRBV4-1 and TRBJ2-7; 10 bases fit TRBD1. Trimming removed 1 base from V and 6 bases from J; junction bases left unmatched: 6. From germline, CDR1 is MGHRA and CDR2 YSYEKL. The CDR3 has 15 amino acids. DNA of the CDR3: TGCGCCAGCAGCCAAGCTGGGACAGGGGAAGGCGAGCAGTACTTC. Protein sequence: CASSQAGTGEGEQYF.

The rearrangement uses TRBV7-9 and TRBJ2-1; the match to TRBD2 covers 10 bases. Unmatched junction bases numbered 4, after V lost 3 bases and J lost 2 bases. The CDR3 runs to 16 residues. The V gene's germline CDR1 is SEHNR and CDR2 FQNEAQ (reference sequence). In DNA, the CDR3 is TGTGCCAGCAGCTTGTCCAGCGGGGGGGCCTACAATGAGCAGTTCTTC. It is translated as CASSLSSGGAYNEQFF.

This chain uses TRBV19 with TRBJ2-1; 11 positions match TRBD2. The CDR3 is made up of 18 amino acids. CDR1 and CDR2 from the germline V gene are LNHDA and SQIVND (reference sequence). The ends lost 3 bases at V and 7 bases at J; junction bases unmatched: 14. CDR3 sequence: CASSIRTRTSGRLNEQFF. The DNA for the CDR3 is TGTGCCAGTAGTATCCGAACCCGGACTAGCGGGCGTCTAAATGAGCAGTTCTTC.

This chain joins TRBV6-5 and TRBJ1-5; D gene unclear. The CDR3 contains 13 residues. Germline V lookup: CDR1 MNHEY, CDR2 SVGAGI. V gave up 8 bases and J gave up 0 bases, with 8 bases separating them. Written as DNA, the CDR3 is TGTGCCAGCGTCGTGGCTAGCAATCAGCCCCAGCATTTT. Protein product: CASVVASNQPQHF.

The chain employs TRBV6-5 and TRBJ2-1; 8 nucleotides agree with TRBD2. CDR3 length equals 15 residues. CDR1 is MNHEY, CDR2 SVGAGI, per germline. Trimming took 4 bases from V and 3 from J; bases not matched to a gene: 5. As DNA, the CDR3 is TGTGCCAGCAGTTCGGGACGGGGGGGCTACAATGAGCAGTTCTTC. Its protein is CASSSGRGGYNEQFF.